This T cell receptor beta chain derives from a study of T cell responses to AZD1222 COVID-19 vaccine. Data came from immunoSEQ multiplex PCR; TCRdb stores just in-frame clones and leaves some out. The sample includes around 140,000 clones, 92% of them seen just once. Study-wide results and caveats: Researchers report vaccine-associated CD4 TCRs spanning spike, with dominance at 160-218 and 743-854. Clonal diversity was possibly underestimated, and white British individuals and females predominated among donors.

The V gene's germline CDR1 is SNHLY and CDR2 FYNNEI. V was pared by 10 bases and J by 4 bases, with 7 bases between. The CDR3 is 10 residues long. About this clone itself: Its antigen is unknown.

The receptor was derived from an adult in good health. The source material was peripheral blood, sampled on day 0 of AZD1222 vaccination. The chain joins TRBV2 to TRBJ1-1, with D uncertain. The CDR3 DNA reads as TGTGCCATCCCGACCACTGAAGCTTTCTTT. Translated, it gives CAIPTTEAFF.